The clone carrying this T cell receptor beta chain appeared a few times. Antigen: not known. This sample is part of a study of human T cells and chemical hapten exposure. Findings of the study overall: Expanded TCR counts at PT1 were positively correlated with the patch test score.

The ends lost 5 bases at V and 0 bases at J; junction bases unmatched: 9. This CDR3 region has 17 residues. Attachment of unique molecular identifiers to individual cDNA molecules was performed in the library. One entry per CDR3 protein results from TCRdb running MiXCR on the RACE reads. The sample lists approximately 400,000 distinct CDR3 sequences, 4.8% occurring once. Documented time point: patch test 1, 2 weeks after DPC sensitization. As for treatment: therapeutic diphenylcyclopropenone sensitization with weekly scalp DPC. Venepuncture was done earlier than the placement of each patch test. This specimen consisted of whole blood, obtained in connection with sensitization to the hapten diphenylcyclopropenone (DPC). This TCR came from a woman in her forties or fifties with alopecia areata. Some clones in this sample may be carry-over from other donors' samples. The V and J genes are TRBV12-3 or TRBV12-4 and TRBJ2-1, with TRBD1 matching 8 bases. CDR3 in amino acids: CASSPRTGPSSYNEQFF. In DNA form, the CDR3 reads TGTGCCAGCAGTCCCCGGACAGGGCCAAGCTCCTACAATGAGCAGTTCTTC.